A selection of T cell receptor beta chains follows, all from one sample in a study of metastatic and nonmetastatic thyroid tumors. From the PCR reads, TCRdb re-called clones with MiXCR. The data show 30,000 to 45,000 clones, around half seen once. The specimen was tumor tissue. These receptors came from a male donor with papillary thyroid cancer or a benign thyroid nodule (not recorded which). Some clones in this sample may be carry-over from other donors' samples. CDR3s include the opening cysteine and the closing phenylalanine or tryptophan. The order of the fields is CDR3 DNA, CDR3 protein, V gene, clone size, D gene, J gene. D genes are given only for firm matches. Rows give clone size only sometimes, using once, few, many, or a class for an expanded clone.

CDR3nt: TGTGCCAGCTCACCACCCAGACTAGCGGGAGGTTACGAGCAGTACTTC; CDR3aa: CASSPPRLAGGYEQYF; v_gene: TRBV18; abundance: -; d_gene: TRBD2; j_gene: TRBJ2-7
CDR3nt: TGTGCCAGCAGCTTAGACGGGGGGAACGGAAACACCATATATTTT; CDR3aa: CASSLDGGNGNTIYF; v_gene: TRBV7-9; abundance: -; d_gene: -; j_gene: TRBJ1-3
CDR3nt: TGTGCCAGCACAGGGGCAGGGGGATCCTACGAGCAGTACTTC; CDR3aa: CASTGAGGSYEQYF; v_gene: TRBV27; abundance: few; d_gene: TRBD1; j_gene: TRBJ2-7
CDR3nt: TGTGCCAGCAGCTTAGTTCCAGGGGGATGGGTCGACACCGGGGAGCTGTTTTTT; CDR3aa: CASSLVPGGWVDTGELFF; v_gene: TRBV11-1; abundance: -; d_gene: TRBD1; j_gene: TRBJ2-2
CDR3nt: TGTGCTAGTGCCAATAGTTATGGCTACACCTTC; CDR3aa: CASANSYGYTF; v_gene: TRBV12-5; abundance: -; d_gene: -; j_gene: TRBJ1-2
CDR3nt: TGTGCCTGGAGTGGGACTAAATCCTACGAGCAGTACTTC; CDR3aa: CAWSGTKSYEQYF; v_gene: TRBV30; abundance: few; d_gene: -; j_gene: TRBJ2-7
CDR3nt: TGTGCCAGCAGTGAAGCTCTTCGACAGGCGACCTGGGGCACTGAAGCTTTCTTT; CDR3aa: CASSEALRQATWGTEAFF; v_gene: TRBV6-1; abundance: -; d_gene: -; j_gene: TRBJ1-1
CDR3nt: TGTGCCAGTAGTCCCTGGACAGGAAGGGACTATGGCTACACCTTC; CDR3aa: CASSPWTGRDYGYTF; v_gene: TRBV19; abundance: -; d_gene: TRBD1; j_gene: TRBJ1-2
CDR3nt: TGTGCCAGCAGGGTTTCGTTCGGAAGCACTGAAGCTTTCTTT; CDR3aa: CASRVSFGSTEAFF; v_gene: TRBV27; abundance: medium-sized; d_gene: -; j_gene: TRBJ1-1
CDR3nt: TGTGCCAGCAGCGCCCGGTTAGCGGGAGGGTGGGTAGATACGCAGTATTTT; CDR3aa: CASSARLAGGWVDTQYF; v_gene: TRBV7-8; abundance: -; d_gene: TRBD2; j_gene: TRBJ2-3
CDR3nt: TGTGCCAGCGGAGATTGGCAGTTATTAGCCAAAAACATTCAGTACTTC; CDR3aa: CASGDWQLLAKNIQYF; v_gene: TRBV27; abundance: -; d_gene: -; j_gene: TRBJ2-4
CDR3nt: TGTGCCTGCAGTTTCCTCAAACCTGGCGGGATCTACAATGAGCAGTTCTTC; CDR3aa: CACSFLKPGGIYNEQFF; v_gene: TRBV12-3/TRBV12-4; abundance: -; d_gene: -; j_gene: TRBJ2-1
CDR3nt: TGTGCCAGCAGCTTAGATGGGGCCGGGATTGAGCAGTTCTTC; CDR3aa: CASSLDGAGIEQFF; v_gene: TRBV11-3; abundance: -; d_gene: -; j_gene: TRBJ2-1
CDR3nt: TGTGCCAGCAGTCTAGGACTAGCGGGAAGGAAGGGAGGAAATGAGCAGTTCTTC; CDR3aa: CASSLGLAGRKGGNEQFF; v_gene: TRBV28; abundance: -; d_gene: TRBD2; j_gene: TRBJ2-1
CDR3nt: TGCAGTGCCACTAGCGGGGGCGAGGGCAATGAGCAGTTCTTC; CDR3aa: CSATSGGEGNEQFF; v_gene: TRBV20-1; abundance: few; d_gene: TRBD2; j_gene: TRBJ2-1
CDR3nt: TGCAGTGCCAGCCTCCTACACCAGACCCTGGATGAGCAGTTCTTC; CDR3aa: CSASLLHQTLDEQFF; v_gene: TRBV20-1; abundance: once; d_gene: -; j_gene: TRBJ2-1
CDR3nt: TGTGCCAGCAGTTGGCCCGAGCAGTTCTTC; CDR3aa: CASSWPEQFF; v_gene: TRBV2; abundance: -; d_gene: -; j_gene: TRBJ2-1
CDR3nt: TGTGCCAGCAGCCGTCAGGGGGGGGGTGAAGCTTTCTTT; CDR3aa: CASSRQGGGEAFF; v_gene: TRBV3-1; abundance: -; d_gene: TRBD1; j_gene: TRBJ1-1
CDR3nt: TGCGCCAGCAGCCAAGATCTAGGACCGGTTGAGCAGTACTTC; CDR3aa: CASSQDLGPVEQYF; v_gene: TRBV4-1; abundance: few; d_gene: -; j_gene: TRBJ2-7
CDR3nt: TGTGCCAGCAGTTACTCCAATCCTGGAACGGGCTCACCCCTCCACTTT; CDR3aa: CASSYSNPGTGSPLHF; v_gene: TRBV6-6; abundance: -; d_gene: -; j_gene: TRBJ1-6
CDR3nt: TGCAGTGCTAGAGGGGCCCAGGGACCAGCGGGAGGGCCGACAGATACGCAGTATTTT; CDR3aa: CSARGAQGPAGGPTDTQYF; v_gene: TRBV20-1; abundance: once; d_gene: TRBD2; j_gene: TRBJ2-3
CDR3nt: TGTGCCAGCAGTTTAGGAAGTTCGGGACCAAGCAATCAGCCCCAGCATTTT; CDR3aa: CASSLGSSGPSNQPQHF; v_gene: TRBV28; abundance: few; d_gene: -; j_gene: TRBJ1-5
CDR3nt: TGTGCCTCGGGACAGACCGGGGAGCTGTTTTTT; CDR3aa: CASGQTGELFF; v_gene: TRBV19; abundance: few; d_gene: TRBD1; j_gene: TRBJ2-2